The 28 T cell receptor beta chains reported below all come from one sample, sequenced in a study of T cell repertoires in cytomegalovirus infection. TCRdb re-called the reads with MiXCR, one entry per CDR3 protein. The table lists some 150,000 distinct CDR3 sequences, about 6.3% of them singletons, with around 17% in the top ten. The sample was PBMCs. The source of these receptors is a human donor in good health (CMV status not recorded). Some clones in this sample may be carry-over from other donors' samples.

This clonotype has a count of ten or more. The chain carries TRBV5-6 and TRBJ2-7; D may be TRBD1 (7 bases). Looked up from germline, CDR1 is SGHDT and CDR2 is YYEEEE. Between the trimmed V and J ends, which lost 1 base and 1 base, there was a span of 9 bases. The CDR3 covers 14 residues. The CDR3 DNA follows: TGTGCCAGCAGCTTGTCAGGGGGGTCCTACGAGCAGTACTTC. This translates into CASSLSGGSYEQYF.

This clonotype has just a few counts. The chain carries TRBV10-3 and TRBJ2-3, with D possibly being TRBD2 (7 bases). The germline CDR1 and CDR2 sequences are ENHRY and SYGVKD. The CDR3 covers 15 residues. With 3 bases removed from V and 2 bases from J, the gap between germline ends came to 12 bases. The CDR3 region is CAISERGADTDTQYF. Written as DNA, the CDR3 is TGTGCCATCAGTGAACGGGGGGCTGACACAGATACGCAGTATTTT.

With respect to this clonotype: This could be a read error, since a much larger clone is one nucleotide away. This chain uses TRBV28 with TRBJ2-3; 11 bases line up with TRBD2. Germline CDR1 and CDR2: MDHEN and SYDVKM. This CDR3 comprises 16 residues. After removal of 3 bases from V and 6 bases from J, the junction contained 8 bases not matched to a gene. CDR3: CASSFLAGGLADTQYF. The CDR3 DNA reads TGTGCCAGCAGTTTTTTAGCGGGGGGGCTGGCGGATACGCAGTATTTT.

This sequence joins TRBV15 and TRBJ2-5; D is ambiguous. The V end lost 0 bases, the J end lost 0 bases, and 5 bases lay between the germline ends. Germline CDR1 reads LNHNV; CDR2 reads YYDKDF (reference sequence). The CDR3 length is 14 residues. The CDR3 loop is CATSRDLNQETQYF. Written as DNA, the CDR3 is TGTGCCACCAGCAGAGATTTAAACCAAGAGACCCAGTACTTC.

This clonotype was seen many times. The CDR3 protein is CASSPGQGASYEQYF. In DNA form, the CDR3 reads TGTGCCAGTAGTCCGGGACAGGGGGCATCCTACGAGCAGTACTTC. The chain is built from TRBV19 and TRBJ2-7; 12 bases agree with TRBD1. CDR1 is LNHDA and CDR2 is SQIVND in the germline V gene (reference sequence). Trimming took 5 bases from V and 1 from J; bases not matched to a gene: 3. This CDR3 is 15 amino acids long. The full variable domain, with the rest looked up from reference TRBV19 and TRBJ2-7, is DGGITQSPKYLFRKEGQNVTLSCEQNLNHDAMYWYRQDPGQGLRLIYYSQIVNDFQKGDIAEGYSVSREKKESFPLTVTSAQKNPTAFYLCASSPGQGASYEQYFGPGTRLTVT.

This clonotype was counted at least ten times. The rearrangement uses TRBV7-2 and TRBJ1-3; maybe TRBD1 (5 bases). This CDR3 spans 16 amino acids. V shed 3 bases and J shed 2 bases, with 14 bases lying between them. CDR1 and CDR2 from the germline V gene are SGHTA and FQGNSA. CDR3 nucleotides: TGTGCCAGCAGCTTGGCCCAACCAGGGACTGGAAACACCATATATTTT. Translating gives CASSLAQPGTGNTIYF.

This clonotype has just a few counts. The gene calls are TRBV27 and TRBJ2-7; D may be TRBD1 (6 bases). CDR1 and CDR2 (germline): MNHEY, SMNVEV (reference sequence). V lost 7 bases and J 2 bases, leaving 15 bases between the germline ends. The CDR3 has 14 residues. The CDR3 nucleotides are TGTGCCAGCAAGCCCGACAGGCGTACCTACGAGCAGTACTTC. The encoded protein is CASKPDRRTYEQYF.

This clonotype was recorded many times. This chain connects TRBV7-2 to TRBJ2-3; no definite D call. Germline V gene lookup returns CDR1 SGHTA and CDR2 FQGNSA. The CDR3 runs 14 residues. Trimming removed 1 base at V and 2 bases at J, with 7 bases between. The CDR3 nucleotides are TGTGCCAGCAGCTTAGAGGTCTTCACAGATACGCAGTATTTT. It is translated as CASSLEVFTDTQYF.

This clonotype was picked up many times. The CDR3 reads CASSLAPWLAGGYSYNEQFF. The CDR3 bases are TGTGCCAGCAGCTTGGCCCCGTGGCTAGCGGGGGGGTACTCCTACAATGAGCAGTTCTTC. The gene calls are TRBV7-8 and TRBJ2-1; 12 nucleotides agree with TRBD2. This CDR3 region has 20 residues. V trimming: 3 bases; J trimming: 0 bases; junction bases outside the gene matches: 12. CDR1 is SGHVS, CDR2 FQNEAQ, per germline.

The chain links TRBV6-2 or TRBV6-3 to TRBJ2-2; D call uncertain. The CDR3 length is 13 residues. V lost 1 base and J 3 bases, leaving 3 bases between the germline ends. CDR1 and CDR2 from the germline V gene are MNHEY and SVGEGT. DNA of the CDR3: TGTGCCAGCAGTTACTGGGACACCGGGGAGCTGTTTTTT. It is translated as CASSYWDTGELFF.

There are many counts of this clonotype. The genes are TRBV7-8 and TRBJ2-5, with 8 bases fitting TRBD2. The CDR3 has 14 amino acids. Germline V CDR1 and CDR2: SGHVS, FQNEAQ. The V gene end was trimmed by 2 bases and the J gene end by 10 bases; junction bases not matched to a gene: 9. CDR3 loop: CASSLPRLATIQYF. In DNA form, the CDR3 reads TGTGCCAGCAGCTTACCGCGACTAGCGACCATCCAGTACTTC.

This clonotype was counted many times. This chain links TRBV5-5 with TRBJ1-1; 8 positions match TRBD1. Germline values: CDR1 SGHKS, CDR2 YYEKEE (reference sequence). V gave up 3 bases and J gave up 5 bases; unmatched junction bases: 9. The CDR3 spans 15 residues. The CDR3 DNA sequence: TGTGCCAGCAGCTGGGGCCAGGGGGCGGGAACTGAAGCTTTCTTT. Residues: CASSWGQGAGTEAFF.

The V call is TRBV12-5, the J call TRBJ1-5, with 9 bases matching TRBD1. There are 17 residues in the CDR3. With V trimmed by 6 bases and J by 3 bases, 12 bases remained unmatched. Germline V lookup: CDR1 LGHNT, CDR2 FRNRAP. Here the CDR3 DNA reads TGTGCTAGTGGCCTATACCGGGACAGGGAGGACAATCAGCCCCAGCATTTT. Translated: CASGLYRDREDNQPQHF.

This clonotype was recorded at least ten times. The V call is TRBV7-2, the J call TRBJ1-1, with D unclear. The CDR3 contains 12 residues. Per the germline V gene, CDR1 is SGHTA and CDR2 is FQGNSA. Trimming stripped 4 bases from V and 7 bases from J, with 10 bases between. This chain's CDR3 is CASSYNRDEAFF. CDR3 DNA sequence: TGTGCCAGCAGCTACAACAGAGATGAAGCTTTCTTT.

This clonotype was counted many times. The chain couples TRBV7-2 to TRBJ2-7; the match to TRBD2 covers 11 bases. Germline CDR1 SGHTA, CDR2 FQGNSA. The CDR3 loop spans 17 amino acids. Germline trimming cut 5 bases from V and 2 bases from J; bases unmatched to any gene: 11. CDR3 amino acids: CASSPGLAGGITYEQYF. The CDR3 DNA is TGTGCCAGCAGCCCCGGGTTAGCGGGGGGGATTACCTACGAGCAGTACTTC.

This clonotype was recorded many times. J is TRBJ2-3 and V is TRBV7-9; D tentatively reads TRBD1 or TRBD2 (6 bases each). V lost 10 bases to trimming and J lost 4 bases, with 18 bases between them. Germline CDR1 is SEHNR and CDR2 is FQNEAQ (reference sequence). The CDR3 is 14 residues long. The CDR3 here is CATTLEGGSDTQYF. The CDR3, as DNA: TGTGCCACCACCTTGGAAGGGGGGTCAGATACGCAGTATTTT.

Many counts were recorded for this clonotype. V usage is TRBV7-2 and J usage is TRBJ1-6, with 11 bases that match TRBD1. The CDR3 spans 16 residues. Trimming removed 7 bases from V and 9 bases from J; junction bases left unmatched: 11. CDR1 is SGHTA, CDR2 FQGNSA, per germline. In DNA form, the CDR3 reads TGTGCCAGCACCAGAAAGGTCGGACAGGGGGCTTCACCCCTCCACTTT. Translating gives CASTRKVGQGASPLHF.

This clonotype was detected many times. The rearrangement uses TRBV4-1 and TRBJ1-1, with 7 bases aligning to TRBD1. The CDR3 loop spans 16 amino acids. CDR1 MGHRA and CDR2 YSYEKL come from the germline V gene. The junction had 9 bases not matched to a gene; V was cut back by 4 bases and J by 1 base. The CDR3 nucleotides are TGCGCCAGCAGCCCCCAGGGGGGGGCCTGGAACACTGAAGCTTTCTTT. This sequence encodes CASSPQGGAWNTEAFF.

On this clonotype itself: One junction end does not reproduce the germline sequence, and a read error may be involved. The J gene is TRBJ2-1, the V gene TRBV11-1; D ambiguous. In germline, CDR1 is SGHAT, CDR2 FQDESV (reference sequence). There are 13 residues in the CDR3. This CDR3 reads CARSLDRNNEQFF. CDR3 DNA: TGTGCCCGCAGCTTAGACCGGAACAATGAGCAGTTCTTC. Using reference TRBV11-1 and TRBJ2-1 for the parts outside the CDR3, the full variable domain is EAEVAQSPRYKITEKSQAVAFWCDPISGHATLYWYRQILGQGPELLVQFQDESVVDDSQLPKDRFSAERLKGVDSTLKIQPAELGDSAMYLCARSLDRNNEQFFGPGTRLTVL.

The chain joins TRBV20-1 to TRBJ1-5; 7 nucleotides line up with TRBD1. With V trimmed by 4 bases and J by 5 bases, 5 bases remained unmatched. Per the germline V gene, CDR1 is DFQATT and CDR2 is SNEGSKA (reference sequence). This CDR3 is built from 13 residues. CDR3 DNA sequence: TGCAGTGCTACCCCGGGGACAGATCAGCCCCAGCATTTT. This encodes CSATPGTDQPQHF.

The chain couples TRBV6-1 to TRBJ2-7; D assignment may be TRBD1 or TRBD2 (5 bases each). V was pared by 7 bases and J by 0 bases, with 13 bases between. CDR1 and CDR2 from the germline V gene are MNHNS and SASEGT. The CDR3 runs 14 residues. The CDR3 loop reads CASIPWGSSYEQYF. Here the CDR3 DNA reads TGTGCCAGCATCCCATGGGGGAGCTCCTACGAGCAGTACTTC.

About this clonotype: A clone one base away is much larger, so this may be a read error. The chain joins TRBV6-8 to TRBJ1-1, with D uncertain. The germline CDR1 and CDR2 sequences are MNHGY and SAAAGT. The CDR3 spans 11 residues. As DNA, the CDR3 is TGTACCAGCAGGATGGAAACTGAAGCTTTCTTT. Its protein product is CTSRMETEAFF.

In its sample, this clonotype was seen many times. The V call is TRBV7-8, the J call TRBJ2-6, with D possibly matching TRBD1 (6 bases). V dropped 5 bases and J dropped 1 base, with 18 bases sitting between them. CDR1 and CDR2 from the germline V gene are SGHVS and FQNEAQ. The length of the CDR3 is 18 residues. In nucleotides, the CDR3 is TGTGCCAGCAGCCTACTCCCAGGGGACGGGTCTGGGGCCAACGTCCTGACTTTC. The encoded protein is CASSLLPGDGSGANVLTF.

In this sample, this clonotype turned up many times. The chain links TRBV4-3 to TRBJ1-1; D might be TRBD1 (6 bases). Germline CDR1 and CDR2: LGHNA and YSLEER. Trimming shortened V by 0 bases and J by 1 base, and 12 bases separated the two germline ends. This CDR3 region has 16 residues. CDR3 residues: CASSQDRGGGNTEAFF. Written as DNA, the CDR3 is TGCGCCAGCAGCCAAGATAGGGGGGGGGGGAACACTGAAGCTTTCTTT.

This clonotype was observed many times. The chain combines TRBV6-6 with TRBJ1-1, with D unclear. The CDR3 has 13 amino acids. V shed 2 bases and J shed 2 bases, with 6 bases lying between them. CDR1 and CDR2 (germline): MNHNY, SVGAGI (reference sequence). CDR3 in amino acids: CASSYPSNTEAFF. CDR3 sequence (DNA): TGTGCCAGCAGTTACCCTTCTAACACTGAAGCTTTCTTT.

This clonotype came up many times. This sequence joins TRBV7-3 and TRBJ2-3; D may be TRBD2 (7 bases). CDR3 length: 15 residues. Germline values: CDR1 SGHTA, CDR2 FQGTGA. Trimming left V 5 bases short and J 1 base short, with 13 bases between. This CDR3 reads CASSIEGGGTDTQYF. The CDR3 nucleotides read TGTGCCAGCAGCATAGAGGGGGGGGGCACAGATACGCAGTATTTT. Full variable domain (rest looked up from reference TRBV7-3 and TRBJ2-3): GAGVSQTPSNKVTEKGKYVELRCDPISGHTALYWYRQSLGQGPEFLIYFQGTGAADDSGLPNDRFFAVRPEGSVSTLKIQRTERGDSAVYLCASSIEGGGTDTQYFGPGTRLTVL.

This clonotype was picked up many times. The CDR3 nucleotides are TGTGCCAGCAGCTTAACTAGCAGGGTCGATGAGCAGTTCTTC. This translates into CASSLTSRVDEQFF. The gene calls are TRBV5-4 and TRBJ2-1; tentatively, D is TRBD2 (6 bases). Trimming took 2 bases from V and 8 from J, leaving 14 bases between them. The CDR3 has 14 residues. Germline CDR1 is SGHNT and CDR2 is YYREEE (reference sequence).

In this sample, this clonotype turned up many times. This chain connects TRBV15 to TRBJ2-1; D remains unclear. Trimming shortened V by 8 bases and J by 5 bases, and 10 bases separated the two germline ends. This CDR3 region has 12 residues. In germline, CDR1 is LNHNV, CDR2 YYDKDF (reference sequence). CDR3 DNA: TGTGCCACCGGTCAAACCCACAATGAGCAGTTCTTC. Protein: CATGQTHNEQFF.